These T cell receptor beta chains were read from a single sample in a study of memory CD4+ T cells and cytomegalovirus serostatus. TCRdb's copy holds only in-frame clones and misses some; the assay was immunoSEQ multiplex PCR. The table has 75,000 to 90,000 clones, approximately 80% seen once; the top ten hold around 0.84%. Sequenced material: memory CD4+ T cells from blood. Source of these receptors: an adult in good health and CMV-seronegative. The CDR3 runs from the conserved cysteine through the conserved F or W. A D gene is named only where the DNA matches it firmly. Clone size appears in some rows only: once, few, many, or a class for an expanded clone.

DNA	CDR3	size	V	J	D
TGTGCCAGCAGTCGGACATCTGGAGGTAATCAGCCCCAGCATTTT	CASSRTSGGNQPQHF	.	TRBV2	TRBJ1-5	.
TGTGCCAGCAGCGACAGCCGGGGGCCCCAGCATTTT	CASSDSRGPQHF	.	TRBV7-9	TRBJ1-5	.
TGTGCCTGGATCAATGCGGGGGGCTCCTCCTACGAGCAGTACTTC	CAWINAGGSSYEQYF	.	TRBV30	TRBJ2-7	TRBD2
TGTGCCAGCTCACCGGGGATACTCGGGAACACTGAAGCTTTCTTT	CASSPGILGNTEAFF	.	TRBV18	TRBJ1-1	.
TGTGCCAGCAGCCGGACTAGCGGGGGATACAATGAGCAGTTCTTC	CASSRTSGGYNEQFF	.	TRBV7-2	TRBJ2-1	TRBD2
TGCGCCAGCAGCCAAGAGGTGGCAGCCGGTAATCAGCCCCAGCATTTT	CASSQEVAAGNQPQHF	.	TRBV4-1	TRBJ1-5	.
TGTGCCAGCAGCTTACAGGAGGATCAGCCCCAGCATTTT	CASSLQEDQPQHF	once	TRBV5-8	TRBJ1-5	.
TGTGCCAGCAGCCCAACAGGGTGGGGCGGGACTGAAGCTTTCTTT	CASSPTGWGGTEAFF	.	TRBV14	TRBJ1-1	.
TGTGCCAGCAGCTTGGCAGGCTCAGATACGCAGTATTTT	CASSLAGSDTQYF	.	TRBV7-9	TRBJ2-3	.
TGTGCCAGCAGCGTCGAAGAGACCCAGTACTTC	CASSVEETQYF	.	TRBV9	TRBJ2-5	.
TGCGCCAGCAGCCCGCAGGGCTCTAGCACAGATACGCAGTATTTT	CASSPQGSSTDTQYF	.	TRBV5-1	TRBJ2-3	.
TGTGCCAGCTCACCCCCGATGGGCAGGTCATACGAGCAGTACTTC	CASSPPMGRSYEQYF	.	TRBV18	TRBJ2-7	.
TGTGCCAGCAGAAGGGAGGACACACTTAACTATGGCTACACCTTC	CASRREDTLNYGYTF	.	TRBV6-1	TRBJ1-2	.
TGTGCCAGCAGCTTAGGGGATCAGGGTCCTGAAGCTTTCTTT	CASSLGDQGPEAFF	.	TRBV13	TRBJ1-1	.